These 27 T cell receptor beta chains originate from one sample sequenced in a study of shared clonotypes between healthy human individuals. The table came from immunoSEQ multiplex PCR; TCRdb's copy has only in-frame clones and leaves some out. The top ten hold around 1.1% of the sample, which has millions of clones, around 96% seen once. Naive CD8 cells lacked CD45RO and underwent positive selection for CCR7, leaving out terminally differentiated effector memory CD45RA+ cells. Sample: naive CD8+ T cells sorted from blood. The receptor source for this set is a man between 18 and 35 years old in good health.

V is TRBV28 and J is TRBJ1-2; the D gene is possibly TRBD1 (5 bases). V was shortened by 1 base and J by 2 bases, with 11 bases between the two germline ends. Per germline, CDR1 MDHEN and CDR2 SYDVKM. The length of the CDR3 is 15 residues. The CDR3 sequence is CASSLLGDLNYGYTF. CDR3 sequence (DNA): TGTGCCAGCAGTTTATTAGGGGACCTCAACTATGGCTACACCTTC.

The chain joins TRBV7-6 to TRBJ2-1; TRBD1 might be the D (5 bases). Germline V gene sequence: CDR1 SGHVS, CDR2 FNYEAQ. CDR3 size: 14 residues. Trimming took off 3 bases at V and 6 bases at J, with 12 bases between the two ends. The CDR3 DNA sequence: TGTGCCAGCAGCTTTAGGGGCGTCCGCAATGAGCAGTTCTTC. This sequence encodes CASSFRGVRNEQFF.

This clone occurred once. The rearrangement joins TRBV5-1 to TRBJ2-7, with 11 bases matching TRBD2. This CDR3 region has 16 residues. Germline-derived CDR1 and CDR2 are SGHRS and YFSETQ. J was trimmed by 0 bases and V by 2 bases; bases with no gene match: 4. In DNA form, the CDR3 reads TGCGCCAGCAGCTTCCCCACTAGCGGGGGCTCCTACGAGCAGTACTTC. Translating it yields CASSFPTSGGSYEQYF.

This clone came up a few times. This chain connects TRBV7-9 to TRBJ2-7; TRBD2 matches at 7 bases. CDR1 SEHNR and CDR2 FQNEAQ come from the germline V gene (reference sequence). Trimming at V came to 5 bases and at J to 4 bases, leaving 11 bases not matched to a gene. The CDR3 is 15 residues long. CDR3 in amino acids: CASSAPLAGRYEQYF. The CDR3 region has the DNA TGTGCCAGCAGCGCCCCCTTGGCCGGGAGGTACGAGCAGTACTTC. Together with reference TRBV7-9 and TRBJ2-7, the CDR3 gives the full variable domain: DTGVSQNPRHKITKRGQNVTFRCDPISEHNRLYWYRQTLGQGPEFLTYFQNEAQLEKSRLLSDRFSAERPKGSFSTLEIQRTEQGDSAMYLCASSAPLAGRYEQYFGPGTRLTVT.

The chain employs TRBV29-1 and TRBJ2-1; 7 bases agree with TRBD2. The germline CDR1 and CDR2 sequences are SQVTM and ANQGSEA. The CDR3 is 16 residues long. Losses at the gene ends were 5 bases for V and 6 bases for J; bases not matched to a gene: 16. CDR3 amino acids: CSVWREGREAGNEQFF. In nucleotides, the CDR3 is TGCAGCGTTTGGAGGGAGGGCAGGGAAGCGGGCAATGAGCAGTTCTTC.

CDR3: CAWSDPGLAGPNEQFF. The DNA for the CDR3 is TGTGCCTGGAGTGATCCGGGACTAGCGGGGCCCAATGAGCAGTTCTTC. The chain links TRBV30 to TRBJ2-1; 13 nucleotides agree with TRBD2. This CDR3 is 16 amino acids long. J lost 6 bases, V lost 1 base, and 6 bases had no gene match. Germline-derived CDR1 and CDR2 are GTSNPN and SVGIG (reference sequence).

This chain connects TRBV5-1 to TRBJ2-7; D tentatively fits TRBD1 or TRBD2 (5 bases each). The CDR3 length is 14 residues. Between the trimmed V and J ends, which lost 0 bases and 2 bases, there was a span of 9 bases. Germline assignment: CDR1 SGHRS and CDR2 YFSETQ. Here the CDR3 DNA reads TGCGCCAGCAGCTTGGAAATGGGGGCCTACGAGCAGTACTTC. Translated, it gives CASSLEMGAYEQYF.

CDR3 in amino acids: CSVLREGYEQYF. The DNA for the CDR3 is TGCAGCGTCCTCAGGGAGGGCTACGAGCAGTACTTC. V is TRBV29-1 and J is TRBJ2-7, with 7 bases lining up with TRBD2. V trimming: 6 bases; J trimming: 3 bases; junction bases outside the gene matches: 5. Germline CDR1 reads SQVTM; CDR2 reads ANQGSEA. The CDR3 has 12 amino acids.

CDR3 DNA sequence: TGTGCCAGCAGTGGCCTTGGGGGGTTGGATGGCTACACCTTC. Translating gives CASSGLGGLDGYTF. The rearrangement joins TRBV2 to TRBJ1-2; D may be TRBD1 (5 bases). The CDR3 spans 14 residues. Germline-derived CDR1 and CDR2 are SNHLY and FYNNEI. Trimming removed 4 bases from V and 6 bases from J, with 15 bases in between.

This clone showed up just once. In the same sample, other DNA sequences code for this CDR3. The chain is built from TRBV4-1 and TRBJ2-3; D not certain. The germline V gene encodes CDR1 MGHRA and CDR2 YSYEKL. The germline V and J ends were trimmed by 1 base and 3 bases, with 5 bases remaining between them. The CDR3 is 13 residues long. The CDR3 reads CASSQGRTDTQYF. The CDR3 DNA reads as TGCGCCAGCAGCCAAGGTCGTACAGATACGCAGTATTTT.

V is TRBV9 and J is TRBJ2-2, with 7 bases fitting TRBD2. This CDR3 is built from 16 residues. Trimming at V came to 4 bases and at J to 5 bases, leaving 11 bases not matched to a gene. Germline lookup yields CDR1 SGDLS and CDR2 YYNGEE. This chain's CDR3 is CASSPLTYGGTGELFF. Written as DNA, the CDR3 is TGTGCCAGCAGCCCGCTGACCTACGGGGGGACCGGGGAGCTGTTTTTT.

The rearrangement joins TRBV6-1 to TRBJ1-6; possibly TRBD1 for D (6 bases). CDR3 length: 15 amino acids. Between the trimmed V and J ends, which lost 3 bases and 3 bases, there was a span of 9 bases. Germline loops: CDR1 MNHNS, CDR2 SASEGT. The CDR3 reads CASSDEQGYNSPLHF. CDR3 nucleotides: TGTGCCAGCAGTGATGAACAGGGCTATAATTCACCCCTCCACTTT.

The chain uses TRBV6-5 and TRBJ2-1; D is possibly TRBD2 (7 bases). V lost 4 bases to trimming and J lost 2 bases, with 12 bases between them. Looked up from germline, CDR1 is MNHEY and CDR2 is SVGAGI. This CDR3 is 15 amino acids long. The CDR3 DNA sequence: TGTGCCAGCAGTTCTACCGGGGGGCCCTACAATGAGCAGTTCTTC. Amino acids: CASSSTGGPYNEQFF.

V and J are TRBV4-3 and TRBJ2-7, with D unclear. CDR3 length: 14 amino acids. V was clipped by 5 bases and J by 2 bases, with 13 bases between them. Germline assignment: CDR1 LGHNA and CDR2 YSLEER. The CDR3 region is CASSFSERAYEQYF. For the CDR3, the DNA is TGCGCCAGCAGCTTCTCGGAGCGAGCCTACGAGCAGTACTTC.

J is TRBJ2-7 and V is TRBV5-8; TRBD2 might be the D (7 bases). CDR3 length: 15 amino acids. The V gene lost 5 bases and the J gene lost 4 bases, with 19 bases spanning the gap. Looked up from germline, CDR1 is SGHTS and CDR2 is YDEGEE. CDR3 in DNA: TGTGCCAGCAGTTATCGGGGGGCTCCAGCGTACGAGCAGTACTTC. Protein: CASSYRGAPAYEQYF.

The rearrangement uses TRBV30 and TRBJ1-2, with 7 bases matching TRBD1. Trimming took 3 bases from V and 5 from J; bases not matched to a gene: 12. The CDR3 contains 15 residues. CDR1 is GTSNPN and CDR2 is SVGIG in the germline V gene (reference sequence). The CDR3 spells CAWRNPGQWDYGYTF. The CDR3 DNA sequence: TGTGCCTGGAGGAACCCGGGACAGTGGGATTATGGCTACACCTTC.

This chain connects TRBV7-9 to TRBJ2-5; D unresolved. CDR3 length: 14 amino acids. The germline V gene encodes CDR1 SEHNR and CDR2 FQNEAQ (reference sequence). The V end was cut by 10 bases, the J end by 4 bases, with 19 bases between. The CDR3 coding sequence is TGTGCCATCCACGATCTTAACCCGGGAGAGACCCAGTACTTC. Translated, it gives CAIHDLNPGETQYF.

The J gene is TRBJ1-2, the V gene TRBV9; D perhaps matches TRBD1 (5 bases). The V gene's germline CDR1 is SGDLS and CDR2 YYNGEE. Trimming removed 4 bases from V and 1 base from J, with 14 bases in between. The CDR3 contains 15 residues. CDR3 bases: TGTGCCAGCAGCTCAACCGGAAGGGGTAACTATGGCTACACCTTC. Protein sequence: CASSSTGRGNYGYTF.

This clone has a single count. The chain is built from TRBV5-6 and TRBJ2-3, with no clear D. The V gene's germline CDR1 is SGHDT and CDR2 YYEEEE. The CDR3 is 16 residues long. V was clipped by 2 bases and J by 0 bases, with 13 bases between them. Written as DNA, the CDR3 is TGTGCCAGCAGCTTCTTCCTACACCCGAGCACAGATACGCAGTATTTT. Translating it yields CASSFFLHPSTDTQYF.

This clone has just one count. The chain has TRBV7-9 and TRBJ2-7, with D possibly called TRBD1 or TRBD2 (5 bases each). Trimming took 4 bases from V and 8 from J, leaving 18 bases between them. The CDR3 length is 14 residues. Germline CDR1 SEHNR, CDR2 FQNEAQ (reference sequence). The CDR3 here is CASSSERDGLKQYF. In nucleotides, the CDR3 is TGTGCCAGCAGCTCGGAGAGGGACGGTTTAAAGCAGTACTTC.

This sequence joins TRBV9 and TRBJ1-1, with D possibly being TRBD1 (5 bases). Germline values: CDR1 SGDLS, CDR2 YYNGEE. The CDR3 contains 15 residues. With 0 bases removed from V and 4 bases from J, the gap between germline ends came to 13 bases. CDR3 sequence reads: CASSVEYGDLTEAFF. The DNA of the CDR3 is TGTGCCAGCAGCGTAGAGTATGGGGACCTCACTGAAGCTTTCTTT.

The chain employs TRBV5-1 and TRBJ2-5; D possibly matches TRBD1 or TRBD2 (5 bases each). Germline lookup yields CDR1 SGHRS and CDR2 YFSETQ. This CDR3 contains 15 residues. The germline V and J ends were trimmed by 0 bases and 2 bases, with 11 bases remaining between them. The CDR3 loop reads CASSLASGSQETQYF. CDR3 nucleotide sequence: TGCGCCAGCAGCTTGGCCTCAGGGAGTCAAGAGACCCAGTACTTC.

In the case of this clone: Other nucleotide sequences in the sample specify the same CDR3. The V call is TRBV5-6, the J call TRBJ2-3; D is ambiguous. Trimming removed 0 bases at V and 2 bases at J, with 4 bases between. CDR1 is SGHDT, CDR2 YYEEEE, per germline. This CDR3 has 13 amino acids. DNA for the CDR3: TGTGCCAGCAGCTTGGCAGTCACAGATACGCAGTATTTT. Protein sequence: CASSLAVTDTQYF. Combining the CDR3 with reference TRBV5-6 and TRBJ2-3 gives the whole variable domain DAGVTQSPTHLIKTRGQQVTLRCSPKSGHDTVSWYQQALGQGPQFIFQYYEEEERQRGNFPDRFSGHQFPNYSSELNVNALLLGDSALYLCASSLAVTDTQYFGPGTRLTVL.

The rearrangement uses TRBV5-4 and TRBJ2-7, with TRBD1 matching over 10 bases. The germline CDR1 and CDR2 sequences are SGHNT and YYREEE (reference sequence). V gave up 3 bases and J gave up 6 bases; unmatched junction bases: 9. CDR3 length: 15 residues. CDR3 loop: CASSWPGTGESEQYF. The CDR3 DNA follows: TGTGCCAGCAGCTGGCCCGGGACAGGGGAATCCGAGCAGTACTTC.

CDR3 in DNA: TGTGCCAGCAGCCGTAACAATCAGCCCCAGCATTTT. Translation: CASSRNNQPQHF. The chain uses TRBV7-9 and TRBJ1-5; unclear D gene. Germline V gene sequence: CDR1 SEHNR, CDR2 FQNEAQ (reference sequence). The CDR3 extends over 12 amino acids. With 5 bases removed from V and 3 bases from J, the gap between germline ends came to 5 bases.

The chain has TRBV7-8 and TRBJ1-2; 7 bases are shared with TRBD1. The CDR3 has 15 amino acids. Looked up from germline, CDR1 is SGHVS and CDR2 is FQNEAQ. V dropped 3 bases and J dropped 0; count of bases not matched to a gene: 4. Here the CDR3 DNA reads TGTGCCAGCAGCTTCCCAGGGGGATCTAACTATGGCTACACCTTC. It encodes CASSFPGGSNYGYTF.

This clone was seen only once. CDR3 in amino acids: CASGTRPGELFF. The DNA of the CDR3 is TGTGCCAGTGGGACACGGCCCGGGGAGCTGTTTTTT. V gene TRBV2 combines with J gene TRBJ2-2, with D tentatively TRBD1 (6 bases). The CDR3 loop spans 12 amino acids. Trimming cost V 9 bases and J 6 bases, with 11 bases left between them. The V gene's germline CDR1 is SNHLY and CDR2 FYNNEI.